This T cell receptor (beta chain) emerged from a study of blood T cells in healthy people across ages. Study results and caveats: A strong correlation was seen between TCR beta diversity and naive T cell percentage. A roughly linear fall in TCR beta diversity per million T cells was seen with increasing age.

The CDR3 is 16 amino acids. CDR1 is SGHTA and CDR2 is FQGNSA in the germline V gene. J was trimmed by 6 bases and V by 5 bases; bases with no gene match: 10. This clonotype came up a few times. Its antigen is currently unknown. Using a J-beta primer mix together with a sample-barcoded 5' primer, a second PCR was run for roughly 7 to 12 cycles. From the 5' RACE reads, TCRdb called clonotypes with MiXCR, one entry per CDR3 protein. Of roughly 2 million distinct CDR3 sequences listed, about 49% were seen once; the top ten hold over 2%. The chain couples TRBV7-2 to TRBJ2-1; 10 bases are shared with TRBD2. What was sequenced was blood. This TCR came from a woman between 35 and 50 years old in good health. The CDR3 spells CASSQDPSGGLNEQFF. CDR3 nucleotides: TGTGCCAGCAGCCAAGACCCTAGCGGGGGCCTCAATGAGCAGTTCTTC.